Below, 10 T cell receptor beta chains from the same sample are listed, as sequenced in a study of technical replicates of blood from several donors. Assay: immunoSEQ multiplex PCR; the TCRdb copy retains only in-frame clones and omits some. This sample has around 100,000 clones, with nearly 96% found just once. Material for sequencing was T cells isolated from PBMCs. These receptors were obtained from a human donor in good health.

This clone appeared once. The chain uses TRBV27 and TRBJ2-7; 7 bases fit TRBD1. CDR1 is MNHEY and CDR2 is SMNVEV in the germline V gene (reference sequence). CDR3 length equals 15 residues. J gave up 3 bases and V 3 bases, and 8 bases lay outside the gene matches. The CDR3 DNA reads as TGTGCCAGCAGTTTGTCCGGGACAGACCTCTACGAGCAGTACTTC. This gives the protein CASSLSGTDLYEQYF.

The chain recombines TRBV7-9 with TRBJ2-7; the match to TRBD1 covers 7 bases. In germline, CDR1 is SEHNR, CDR2 FQNEAQ (reference sequence). The J segment lost 1 base and the V segment lost 5 bases, leaving 2 bases of the junction unmatched. The CDR3 loop spans 13 amino acids. This CDR3 is CASSQGQSYEQYF. CDR3 in DNA: TGTGCCAGCAGCCAGGGACAGTCCTACGAGCAGTACTTC. Complete variable domain (other parts from reference TRBV7-9 and TRBJ2-7): DTGVSQNPRHKITKRGQNVTFRCDPISEHNRLYWYRQTLGQGPEFLTYFQNEAQLEKSRLLSDRFSAERPKGSFSTLEIQRTEQGDSAMYLCASSQGQSYEQYFGPGTRLTVT.

The chain has TRBV11-2 and TRBJ1-3; D not resolved. In germline, CDR1 is SGHAT, CDR2 FQNNGV. Trimming took 5 bases from V and 4 from J, leaving 12 bases between them. CDR3 size: 14 residues. CDR3 amino acids: CASSTPRRGNTIYF. The CDR3 DNA is TGTGCCAGCAGCACACCACGGAGGGGAAACACCATATATTTT.

The chain employs TRBV29-1 and TRBJ2-1; 9 bases are a match to TRBD2. This CDR3 is 15 amino acids long. With V trimmed by 3 bases and J by 3 bases, 6 bases remained unmatched. Germline assignment: CDR1 SQVTM and CDR2 ANQGSEA. The CDR3 nucleotides read TGCAGCGTTGAGGGGGGAGCGGGGGGCTACAATGAGCAGTTCTTC. Its translation: CSVEGGAGGYNEQFF.

The chain recombines TRBV5-1 with TRBJ1-2; D possibly corresponds to TRBD1 (6 bases). Trimming took 0 bases from V and 6 from J, leaving 15 bases between them. The germline V gene encodes CDR1 SGHRS and CDR2 YFSETQ. The CDR3 has 15 amino acids. This CDR3 is CASSLVSAGVDGYTF. The CDR3 DNA sequence: TGCGCCAGCAGCTTGGTTTCCGCAGGGGTCGATGGCTACACCTTC.

The chain carries TRBV29-1 and TRBJ1-1; D not certain. The germline gives CDR1 SQVTM, CDR2 ANQGSEA. The CDR3 is 15 residues long. The V and J ends lost 1 base and 0 bases respectively, with 12 bases between them. The CDR3 nucleotides read TGCAGCGTTGAAGTAATTGGCAGAATGAACACTGAAGCTTTCTTT. Its translation is CSVEVIGRMNTEAFF.

This rearrangement joins TRBV9 to TRBJ2-3; TRBD1 matches 8 bases. V lost 0 bases and J lost 6; bases outside the gene matches: 3. The germline gives CDR1 SGDLS, CDR2 YYNGEE. The CDR3 consists of 14 residues. The CDR3 nucleotides are TGTGCCAGCAGCGTAGGACAGGGGCTCGATACGCAGTATTTT. It translates to CASSVGQGLDTQYF. Using reference TRBV9 and TRBJ2-3 for the parts outside the CDR3, the full variable domain is DSGVTQTPKHLITATGQRVTLRCSPRSGDLSVYWYQQSLDQGLQFLIQYYNGEERAKGNILERFSAQQFPDLHSELNLSSLELGDSALYFCASSVGQGLDTQYFGPGTRLTVL.

V usage is TRBV18 and J usage is TRBJ1-2; maybe TRBD1 (6 bases). The CDR3 loop spans 15 amino acids. Germline-derived CDR1 and CDR2 are KGHSH and LQKENI. V shed 6 bases and J shed 1 base, with 15 bases lying between them. The CDR3 is CASSPRTDYNYGYTF. The CDR3 DNA is TGTGCCAGCTCTCCAAGGACAGACTATAACTATGGCTACACCTTC.

This rearrangement joins TRBV2 to TRBJ1-4; D perhaps matches TRBD1 (5 bases). The germline V gene encodes CDR1 SNHLY and CDR2 FYNNEI. The CDR3 sequence is 18 residues long. Trimming shortened V by 9 bases and J by 2 bases, and 25 bases separated the two germline ends. This chain's CDR3 is CASNTNWAGIITNEKLFF. CDR3 nucleotide sequence: TGTGCCAGTAATACAAACTGGGCAGGGATTATCACTAATGAAAAACTGTTTTTT.

This clone was observed a single time. The chain carries TRBV11-3 and TRBJ2-5, with 10 bases that match TRBD1. The CDR3 consists of 15 residues. Germline trimming cut 4 bases from V and 1 base from J; bases unmatched to any gene: 3. The germline CDR1 and CDR2 sequences are SGHNT and YENEEA. As DNA, the CDR3 is TGTGCCAGCAGCTACGACAGGGGGCCCCAAGAGACCCAGTACTTC. Amino acid sequence: CASSYDRGPQETQYF.